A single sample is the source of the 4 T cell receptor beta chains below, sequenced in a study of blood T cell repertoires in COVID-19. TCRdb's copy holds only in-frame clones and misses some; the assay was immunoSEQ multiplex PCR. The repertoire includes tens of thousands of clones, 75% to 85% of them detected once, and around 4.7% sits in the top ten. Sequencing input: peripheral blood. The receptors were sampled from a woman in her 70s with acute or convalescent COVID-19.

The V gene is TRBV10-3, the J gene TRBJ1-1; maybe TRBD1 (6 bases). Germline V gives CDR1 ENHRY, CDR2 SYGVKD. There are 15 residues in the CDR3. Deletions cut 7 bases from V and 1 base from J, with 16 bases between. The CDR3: CAITWDTGRNTEAFF. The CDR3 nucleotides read TGTGCCATCACTTGGGACACAGGGCGGAACACTGAAGCTTTCTTT.

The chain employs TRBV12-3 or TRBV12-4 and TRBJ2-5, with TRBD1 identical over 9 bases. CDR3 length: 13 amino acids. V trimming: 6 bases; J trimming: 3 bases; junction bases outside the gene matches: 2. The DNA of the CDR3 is TGTGCCAGCAGACAGGGGGCTGAAGAGACCCAGTACTTC. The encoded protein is CASRQGAEETQYF.

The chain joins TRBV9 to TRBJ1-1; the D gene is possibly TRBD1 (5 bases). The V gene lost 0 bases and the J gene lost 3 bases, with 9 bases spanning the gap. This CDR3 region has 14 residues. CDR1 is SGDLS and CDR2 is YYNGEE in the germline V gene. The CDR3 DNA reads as TGTGCCAGCAGCGTAGTGGGGCAGGACACTGAAGCTTTCTTT. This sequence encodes CASSVVGQDTEAFF.

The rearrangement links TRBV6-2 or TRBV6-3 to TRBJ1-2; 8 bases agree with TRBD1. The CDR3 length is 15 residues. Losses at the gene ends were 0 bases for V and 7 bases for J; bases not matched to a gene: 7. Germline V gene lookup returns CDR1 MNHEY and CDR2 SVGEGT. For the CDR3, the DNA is TGTGCCAGCAGTTACTCGGCAGGGGGCAAAAGTGGCTACACCTTC. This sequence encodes CASSYSAGGKSGYTF.